The clone carrying this TCR beta chain was picked up a small number of times. The antigen remains undetermined. Trimming took 5 bases from V and 2 from J, leaving 4 bases between them. CDR3 length equals 12 residues. Germline values: CDR1 SQVTM, CDR2 ANQGSEA. TCRdb itself ran the 5' RACE reads through MiXCR, one entry per CDR3 protein. The table lists about 560,000 distinct CDR3 sequences, roughly 18% of them singletons. This entry comes from a study of T-cell memory formation after mild COVID-19. Looking at the study overall: TCR clustering was largely donor specific. General study points: The SARS-CoV-2 specificity of second-wave clones reaching peak at day 37 remained unverified. The main location of contracting CD4+ clones was CM and EM, and that of contracting CD8+ clones was EMRA.

What was sequenced was PBMCs or a T cell subset sorted from them (not recorded which). The source is an adult woman who had mild COVID-19 (a few samples of this study predate the infection). Cell type and time point are not known. The J gene is TRBJ2-6, the V gene TRBV29-1; D remains unclear. In DNA, the CDR3 is TGCAGCGTTAGGGCTGGGGCCAACGTCCTGACTTTC. Translating it yields CSVRAGANVLTF.